The 4 T cell receptor beta chains below all came from one sample that was sequenced in a study of molecular identifiers for immune sequencing clone quantification. TCRdb itself ran the PCR reads through MiXCR, one entry per CDR3 protein. The sample comprises 400,000 to 600,000 distinct CDR3 sequences, under 30% of which are singletons, and around 0.79% rests with the top ten. The sequenced sample consisted of naive CD8+ T cells from blood, with Jurkat cell RNA spiked in. Subset noted: FACS-sorted CD8+CD4-CCR7+CD45RA+ naive T cells. The origin of the receptors is a human donor in good health. Some libraries in this study had Jurkat cell RNA spiked in.

This clonotype appeared many times. The chain employs TRBV7-6 and TRBJ1-1; a weak D match, TRBD1 (5 bases). The V and J ends lost 5 bases and 4 bases respectively, with 14 bases between them. The CDR3 totals 14 residues. Germline assignment: CDR1 SGHVS and CDR2 FNYEAQ. CDR3 nucleotide sequence: TGTGCCAGCAGCCGGGGGGAGAAGAGCACTGAAGCTTTCTTT. It encodes CASSRGEKSTEAFF.

The chain joins TRBV28 to TRBJ2-5, with TRBD1 as a possible D gene (6 bases). CDR1 and CDR2 from the germline V gene are MDHEN and SYDVKM. The CDR3 totals 14 residues. Trimming pared 7 bases from V and 1 base from J, leaving 13 bases between. The CDR3 region has the DNA TGTGCCAGCACCAACAGGGAGCTCCAAGAGACCCAGTACTTC. It codes for CASTNRELQETQYF.

Ten or more counts support this clonotype. The CDR3 loop is CASSQGGRDTEAFF. Written as DNA, the CDR3 is TGCGCCAGCAGCCAAGGGGGTCGCGACACTGAAGCTTTCTTT. The chain carries TRBV4-1 and TRBJ1-1; unclear D gene. The CDR3 has 14 residues. With 1 base removed from V and 3 bases from J, the gap between germline ends came to 9 bases. Germline-derived CDR1 and CDR2 are MGHRA and YSYEKL.

This clonotype was detected a few times. The J gene is TRBJ1-3, the V gene TRBV6-6, with D possibly TRBD1 on 6 matching bases. V was pared by 7 bases and J by 4 bases, with 14 bases between. CDR1 MNHNY and CDR2 SVGAGI come from the germline V gene (reference sequence). The CDR3 loop spans 14 amino acids. In DNA, the CDR3 is TGTGCCAGCACCCTCCCGGGACAAGGAAACACCATATATTTT. Translating gives CASTLPGQGNTIYF.